These 16 T cell receptor beta chains were all obtained from the same sample, sequenced in a study of graft-versus-host responses after intestinal transplantation (TCRdb year 2021). The sample's time point label, decoded: cells obtained before transplantation from donor or recipient. The antigens for these receptors are not known. The method behind the library was the immunoSEQ multiplex PCR assay. In its TCRdb copy, this immuneACCESS table keeps in-frame sequences only and misses some clones. Where compared with another copy, unresolved V genes explain less than half of these, and the others have no known cause. The sample table records 90,000 to 130,000 clones; approximately 93% of these occur just once. Of the sample, 1.2% falls within the top ten clones. The sequencing here drew on unstimulated CD8+ T cells sorted from spleen or lymph node cells, taken before transplant. The receptor set was obtained from a human donor who was the organ donor for an intestinal transplant.

This clone occurred once. This rearrangement joins TRBV11-2 to TRBJ1-2, with 9 positions matching TRBD1. After removal of 4 bases from V and 6 bases from J, the junction contained 9 bases not matched to a gene. The CDR3 has 15 amino acids. Germline CDR1 is SGHAT and CDR2 is FQNNGV. CDR3 bases: TGTGCCAGCAGCTACTACGGGACAGGGTTAGATGGCTACACCTTC. The encoded protein is CASSYYGTGLDGYTF.

The chain uses TRBV9 and TRBJ1-1; TRBD1 matches at 8 bases. CDR1 is SGDLS, CDR2 YYNGEE, per germline. The CDR3 length is 15 residues. The V gene end was trimmed by 0 bases and the J gene end by 8 bases; junction bases not matched to a gene: 9. The CDR3 here is CASSVVWTGKAEAFF. The CDR3 DNA follows: TGTGCCAGCAGCGTAGTCTGGACAGGGAAGGCGGAAGCTTTCTTT.

CDR3 amino acids: CASSQVSRVTGELFF. CDR3 bases: TGCGCCAGCAGCCAAGTTTCCAGGGTCACCGGGGAGCTGTTTTTT. The chain carries TRBV4-1 and TRBJ2-2; D perhaps matches TRBD1 (5 bases). Per the germline V gene, CDR1 is MGHRA and CDR2 is YSYEKL. V lost 1 base, J lost 4 bases, and 10 bases lay in between. The CDR3 is made up of 15 amino acids.

The chain employs TRBV9 and TRBJ1-1; D is possibly TRBD1 (5 bases). V was cut by 3 bases and J by 2 bases, with 17 bases left in between. Germline V gene sequence: CDR1 SGDLS, CDR2 YYNGEE. CDR3 length: 16 residues. The CDR3 reads CASSAYSGQGNTEAFF. CDR3 DNA sequence: TGTGCCAGCAGCGCGTACAGCGGTCAGGGTAACACTGAAGCTTTCTTT.

V usage is TRBV28 and J usage is TRBJ1-1; D ambiguous. V dropped 6 bases and J dropped 7 bases, with 9 bases sitting between them. Germline loops: CDR1 MDHEN, CDR2 SYDVKM. The CDR3 is made up of 11 amino acids. CDR3 DNA: TGTGCCAGCAGCGATCCCGGTGAAGCTTTCTTT. It specifies CASSDPGEAFF.

CDR3 in amino acids: CASSLGLGTGSYEQYF. In DNA form, the CDR3 reads TGTGCCAGCAGCTTGGGGCTAGGGACAGGGTCCTACGAGCAGTACTTC. The gene calls are TRBV5-6 and TRBJ2-7, with TRBD1 matching 9 bases. The CDR3 totals 16 residues. Per the germline V gene, CDR1 is SGHDT and CDR2 is YYEEEE. V lost 0 bases and J lost 1; bases outside the gene matches: 5. Looking up the rest from reference TRBV5-6 and TRBJ2-7 gives the full variable domain: DAGVTQSPTHLIKTRGQQVTLRCSPKSGHDTVSWYQQALGQGPQFIFQYYEEEERQRGNFPDRFSGHQFPNYSSELNVNALLLGDSALYLCASSLGLGTGSYEQYFGPGTRLTVT.

The genes are TRBV6-4 and TRBJ2-1; D not certain. Germline assignment: CDR1 MRHNA and CDR2 SNTAGT. This CDR3 is built from 18 residues. V gave up 3 bases and J gave up 3 bases, with 21 bases separating them. The CDR3 protein is CASSERRTFFCVYNEQFF. CDR3 DNA: TGTGCCAGCAGTGAGAGGAGAACTTTTTTTTGCGTCTACAATGAGCAGTTCTTC.

The rearrangement joins TRBV5-4 to TRBJ2-3; tentatively, D is TRBD1 (6 bases). Germline V gives CDR1 SGHNT, CDR2 YYREEE (reference sequence). The CDR3 consists of 14 residues. The V gene lost 4 bases and the J gene lost 2 bases, with 11 bases spanning the gap. CDR3 protein: CASSDDRLTDTQYF. The CDR3 DNA follows: TGTGCCAGCAGCGATGACAGGCTCACAGATACGCAGTATTTT.

V usage is TRBV7-9 and J usage is TRBJ2-7; tentative D call: TRBD2 (6 bases). This CDR3 has 14 amino acids. Per germline, CDR1 SEHNR and CDR2 FQNEAQ (reference sequence). V lost 5 bases, J lost 2 bases, and 13 bases lay in between. CDR3 protein: CASSPTEGTYEQYF. DNA for the CDR3: TGTGCCAGCAGCCCCACGGAGGGCACCTACGAGCAGTACTTC.

The chain couples TRBV18 to TRBJ2-5; D ambiguous. V shed 0 bases and J shed 2 bases, with 4 bases lying between them. This CDR3 is built from 13 residues. The V gene's germline CDR1 is KGHSH and CDR2 LQKENI. The CDR3 DNA is TGTGCCAGCTCACCACCTACGCAAGAGACCCAGTACTTC. Translating it yields CASSPPTQETQYF.

V and J are TRBV27 and TRBJ1-1, with TRBD1 matching 7 bases. Germline V CDR1 and CDR2: MNHEY, SMNVEV (reference sequence). CDR3 size: 14 residues. Losses at the gene ends were 6 bases for V and 4 bases for J; bases not matched to a gene: 8. The CDR3 reads CASRQRGLITEAFF. The CDR3 DNA reads as TGTGCCAGCAGGCAAAGGGGGCTGATCACTGAAGCTTTCTTT.

The V and J genes are TRBV7-2 and TRBJ1-4; D might be TRBD1 (6 bases). The CDR3 is 15 residues long. Trimming shortened V by 6 bases and J by 4 bases, and 15 bases separated the two germline ends. Per the germline V gene, CDR1 is SGHTA and CDR2 is FQGNSA. The CDR3 nucleotides read TGTGCCAGCAGACCTACAGGGATGGATAATGAAAAACTGTTTTTT. Translating it yields CASRPTGMDNEKLFF.

This sequence joins TRBV4-1 and TRBJ2-1; D uncertain. Trimming pared 4 bases from V and 3 bases from J, leaving 16 bases between. The CDR3 runs 16 residues. CDR1 and CDR2 from the germline V gene are MGHRA and YSYEKL. The CDR3 here is CASSLNSHQVYNEQFF. The CDR3 DNA reads as TGCGCCAGCAGCCTCAACTCACATCAGGTCTACAATGAGCAGTTCTTC.

The chain uses TRBV15 and TRBJ1-1, with D hard to call. The V gene lost 5 bases and the J gene lost 1 base, with 8 bases spanning the gap. CDR1 LNHNV and CDR2 YYDKDF come from the germline V gene (reference sequence). There are 13 residues in the CDR3. CDR3 amino acids: CATSLRANTEAFF. DNA for the CDR3: TGTGCCACCAGCCTCCGGGCGAACACTGAAGCTTTCTTT.

The chain carries TRBV12-5 and TRBJ2-1; 10 bases align to TRBD1. In germline, CDR1 is LGHNT, CDR2 FRNRAP. The J segment lost 8 bases and the V segment lost 4 bases, leaving 8 bases of the junction unmatched. The CDR3 spans 15 residues. The CDR3 region is CASGSWTGGEDEQFF. The CDR3 DNA reads TGTGCTAGTGGTTCCTGGACAGGGGGAGAGGATGAGCAGTTCTTC.

The V gene is TRBV29-1, the J gene TRBJ2-5; D assignment may be TRBD1 or TRBD2 (5 bases each). Per germline, CDR1 SQVTM and CDR2 ANQGSEA. The CDR3 covers 12 residues. The chain's CDR3 is CSHQGRQETQYF. The CDR3, as DNA: TGCTCGCACCAGGGACGGCAAGAGACCCAGTACTTC.